The 27 T cell receptor beta chains below were found in one sample sequenced in a study of CD8+CD57+ T cells in acquired aplastic anemia (dated by TCRdb to the late 2010s). Data came from an Illumina HiSeq 2000. Profiling of TCR beta VDJ combinations and CDR3 sequences used genomic DNA as the template. TCRdb reprocessing: public reads trimmed at Q25 with fastp, clones called with MiXCR, in-frame beta chains kept. Each entry is one CDR3 protein sequence, shown with its most common DNA and genes. The sample table contains 200,000 to 300,000 distinct CDR3 sequences; only one count was recorded for 82% of them. The ten most abundant clones make up 40% to 55% of the sample. Patients chosen for sequencing had shown expansion of CD8+CD57+ cells by flow cytometry. The material sequenced was sorted CD4+, CD8+, or CD8+CD57+ T cells (not recorded which) from PBMCs. The receptors originated from a human donor with aplastic anemia.

Turning to this clonotype: The junction and the germline gene differ at one end; a read error may be behind it. The chain links TRBV5-4 to TRBJ2-1; the D gene is possibly TRBD2 (6 bases). The CDR3 spans 16 residues. CDR1 and CDR2 (germline): SGHNT, YYREEE (reference sequence). CDR3 coding DNA: TGCGCCAGCAGCCAAGGACTACGAAACGGTCAGGATGAGCAGTTCTTC. Protein product: CASSQGLRNGQDEQFF.

The chain carries TRBV25-1 and TRBJ1-6; D may be TRBD1 (6 bases). V lost 3 bases and J 9 bases, leaving 15 bases between the germline ends. CDR1 and CDR2 from the germline V gene are MGHDK and SYGVNS. CDR3 length: 15 residues. The CDR3 loop is CASSDSGGAGSPLHF. CDR3 bases: TGTGCCAGCAGTGACTCCGGGGGCGCCGGTTCACCCCTCCACTTT.

On this clonotype itself: It may be a read error: a sequence one base away is much more abundant. No conserved phenylalanine or tryptophan is present at the end of the CDR3, so a read error is the likely explanation. No DNA is shown, since the ends of the CDR3 on it are uncertain; the CDR3 is the one TCRdb lists. The V gene is TRBV2, the J gene TRBJ1-1; TRBD1 is the table's D call and was not checked against the DNA. The CDR3 has 15 residues if both end residues are counted. Germline assignment: CDR1 SNHLY and CDR2 FYNNEI. The CDR3 spells CASGDRGTDTQYFVP.

About this clonotype: The CDR3 ends on some other residue instead of the conserved phenylalanine or tryptophan, so this is likely a read error. It is unclear where the CDR3 begins or ends on the DNA, so no DNA is shown, and the CDR3 is as TCRdb lists it. This chain uses TRBV7-2 with TRBJ2-3; TRBD1, as called in the table, went unchecked against the DNA. Germline values: CDR1 SGHTA, CDR2 FQGNSA. Termini included, the CDR3 measures 13 amino acids. The CDR3 reads CASSDGGTAKPQY.

In regard to this clonotype: One end of the junction varies from germline; a read error may be responsible. The V and J genes are TRBV7-6 and TRBJ1-1, with 8 nucleotides matching TRBD1. Germline CDR1 SGHVS, CDR2 FNYEAQ. The CDR3 is 15 amino acids. In DNA form, the CDR3 reads TGTGCTAGCAGCTTAGACAGGACAGGGAAAACCGAAGCTTTCTTT. It specifies CASSLDRTGKTEAFF.

On this clonotype itself: This likely comes from a read error, as the CDR3 has no conserved phenylalanine or tryptophan at its end. It is unclear where the CDR3 begins or ends on the DNA, so no DNA is shown, and the CDR3 is as TCRdb lists it. This chain uses TRBV19 with TRBJ1-2. The CDR3 adds up to 14 amino acids, both ends counted. Germline CDR1 reads LNHDA; CDR2 reads SQIVND (reference sequence). CDR3: CASSILERKDVHSS.

This clonotype was seen only a few times. As the CDR3 is not closed by the conserved phenylalanine or tryptophan, this likely results from a read error. The DNA is omitted, as the CDR3 cannot be located on it reliably, and the CDR3 follows TCRdb's listing. The chain's CDR3 is CASSSTGG. The chain is built from TRBV5-1 and TRBJ2-7; the table assigns TRBD1, which was not confirmed against the DNA. The CDR3 sequence runs 8 residues, both termini included. Germline values: CDR1 SGHRS, CDR2 YFSETQ.

This chain joins TRBV7-3 and TRBJ2-3; D is unresolved. Trimming cost V 4 bases and J 9 bases, with 8 bases left between them. The V gene's germline CDR1 is SGHTA and CDR2 FQGTGA. CDR3 length: 11 amino acids. For the CDR3, the DNA is TGTGCCAGCAGCTCATCAGGAACGCAGTATTTT. As protein: CASSSSGTQYF.

In regard to this clonotype: A much larger clonotype is one base distant, so this may be a read error. In this CDR3 the conserved last residue, phenylalanine or tryptophan, is missing, so a read error is likely. The chain recombines TRBV2 with TRBJ2-1; D could derive from TRBD1 or TRBD2 (6 bases each). Germline CDR1 reads SNHLY; CDR2 reads FYNNEI. Trimming pared 8 bases from V and 13 bases from J, leaving 30 bases between. CDR3 size: 16 residues. The CDR3 DNA sequence: TGTGCCAGCGGGGACGGGGGCACAGATACGCAGTATTTTCAGTTCGTC. Amino acids: CASGDGGTDTQYFQFV.

Comments on this clonotype: The missing conserved phenylalanine or tryptophan at the end of this CDR3 makes a read error likely. It is unclear where the CDR3 begins or ends on the DNA, so no DNA is shown, and the CDR3 is as TCRdb lists it. The chain has TRBV7-2 and TRBJ2-5; the table calls TRBD1, which could not be checked here. Both ends counted, the CDR3 spans 8 residues. Germline V gene lookup returns CDR1 SGHTA and CDR2 FQGNSA. The CDR3 spells CASTYSSR.

On this clonotype: Lacking the conserved final phenylalanine or tryptophan, this CDR3 likely reflects a read error. The genes are TRBV7-9 and TRBJ2-3; tentative D call: TRBD2 (6 bases). V gave up 6 bases and J gave up 9 bases, with 22 bases separating them. The CDR3 length is 15 residues. CDR1 is SEHNR and CDR2 is FQNEAQ in the germline V gene (reference sequence). This CDR3 reads CASSVLARGSDTQYC. CDR3 coding DNA: TGTGCCAGCAGTGTCCTAGCGAGAGGTTCGGACACGCAGTATTGT.

The chain carries TRBV2 and TRBJ2-3, with 10 bases fitting TRBD2. The CDR3 totals 14 residues. In germline, CDR1 is SNHLY, CDR2 FYNNEI. Trimming removed 4 bases from V and 14 bases from J; junction bases left unmatched: 12. Here the CDR3 DNA reads TGTGCCAGCAGTGTAGCGGGGGGTCATGAGCCGCTGTATTTT. Translated, it gives CASSVAGGHEPLYF.

This sequence joins TRBV2 and TRBJ1-6; D is perhaps TRBD1 (5 bases). The CDR3 extends over 15 amino acids. Germline loops: CDR1 SNHLY, CDR2 FYNNEI. V gave up 7 bases and J gave up 7 bases, with 17 bases separating them. The DNA of the CDR3 is TGTGCCAGCACCGTGACCGGGACTAGCAATTCACCCCTCCACTTT. Its translation is CASTVTGTSNSPLHF.

CDR3 DNA sequence: TGCAGTGCTTCGGACAGGGGAGCTTTCTTT. Translating it yields CSASDRGAFF. V is TRBV20-1 and J is TRBJ1-1; 9 bases agree with TRBD1. This CDR3 has 10 residues. The germline V gene encodes CDR1 DFQATT and CDR2 SNEGSKA (reference sequence). The V segment lost 5 bases and the J segment 10 bases; nucleotides outside the gene matches: 2.

This chain uses TRBV11-2 with TRBJ2-1; TRBD2 is a possible D gene (7 bases). CDR3 size: 14 residues. V gave up 5 bases and J gave up 10 bases, with 18 bases separating them. From germline, CDR1 is SGHAT and CDR2 FQNNGV. CDR3 DNA: TGTGCCAGCAGCGTTGGGGGGGGGCTCGGGGAGCAGTTCTTC. The encoded protein is CASSVGGGLGEQFF.

The CDR3 protein is CASSLGVTYEQYF. The DNA for the CDR3 is TGTGCCAGCAGCTTAGGGGTTACCTACGAGCAGTACTTC. The V gene is TRBV7-9, the J gene TRBJ2-7; D not resolved. This CDR3 spans 13 amino acids. Trimming stripped 1 base from V and 2 bases from J, with 6 bases between. Germline V gene lookup returns CDR1 SEHNR and CDR2 FQNEAQ (reference sequence). Drawing the rest from reference TRBV7-9 and TRBJ2-7, the complete variable domain is DTGVSQNPRHKITKRGQNVTFRCDPISEHNRLYWYRQTLGQGPEFLTYFQNEAQLEKSRLLSDRFSAERPKGSFSTLEIQRTEQGDSAMYLCASSLGVTYEQYFGPGTRLTVT.

The chain couples TRBV7-6 to TRBJ1-1; D gene unclear. Deletions cut 6 bases from V and 7 bases from J, with 15 bases between. The CDR3 has 13 residues. CDR1 and CDR2 from the germline V gene are SGHVS and FNYEAQ. CDR3 protein: CASRATAAGEAFF. The CDR3 nucleotides read TGTGCCAGCAGGGCCACTGCCGCGGGTGAAGCTTTCTTT.

A word on this clonotype: Without the conserved terminal phenylalanine or tryptophan, this CDR3 likely stems from a read error. The limits of the CDR3 on the DNA are not certain, so only TCRdb's listed CDR3 is given. The chain joins TRBV7-9 to TRBJ2-1; TRBD1, the table's D call, was not compared with the DNA. In germline, CDR1 is SEHNR, CDR2 FQNEAQ (reference sequence). Both ends counted, the CDR3 spans 12 residues. This chain's CDR3 is CAIIGGAKYQSN.

The chain combines TRBV20-1 with TRBJ1-1, with TRBD1 identical over 8 bases. This CDR3 region has 16 residues. CDR1 and CDR2 (germline): DFQATT, SNEGSKA (reference sequence). V lost 6 bases, J lost 4 bases, and 16 bases stayed unmatched. CDR3 protein: CSASSEAGQGFTEAFF. CDR3 DNA: TGCAGTGCCAGCAGTGAAGCAGGACAGGGTTTCACTGAAGCTTTCTTT.

This clonotype has only one observation. CDR3 nucleotide sequence: TGTGCCAGCAGTTACTCATCCGGGTTCGCGAACACCGGGGAAGCTTTCTTT. It codes for CASSYSSGFANTGEAFF. This chain links TRBV6-5 with TRBJ1-1; D is ambiguous. V was shortened by 0 bases and J by 8 bases, with 22 bases between the two germline ends. There are 17 residues in the CDR3. Per the germline V gene, CDR1 is MNHEY and CDR2 is SVGAGI.

This clonotype was observed once. The J gene is TRBJ2-7, the V gene TRBV11-3; a possible D gene is TRBD1 (6 bases). CDR3 length equals 14 residues. V was shortened by 3 bases and J by 1 base, with 10 bases between the two germline ends. CDR1 and CDR2 (germline): SGHNT, YENEEA. CDR3 protein: CASSFGTISYEQYF. CDR3 nucleotides: TGTGCCAGCAGCTTCGGGACAATTTCCTACGAGCAGTACTTC. Filled out from reference TRBV11-3 and TRBJ2-7, the complete variable domain reads EAGVVQSPRYKIIEKKQPVAFWCNPISGHNTLYWYLQNLGQGPELLIRYENEEAVDDSQLPKDRFSAERLKGVDSTLKIQPAELGDSAVYLCASSFGTISYEQYFGPGTRLTVT.

In this sample, this clonotype turned up a few times. The gene calls are TRBV7-9 and TRBJ1-5; no firm D call. The germline V and J ends were trimmed by 1 base and 7 bases, with 8 bases remaining between them. The CDR3 has 13 residues. Germline-derived CDR1 and CDR2 are SEHNR and FQNEAQ (reference sequence). CDR3 loop: CASSLGSEQPQHF. In nucleotides, the CDR3 is TGTGCCAGCAGCTTAGGTTCTGAACAGCCCCAGCATTTT.

CDR3 sequence: CASSQYPRSTQETQYF. The CDR3 DNA reads as TGTGCCAGCAGCCAATACCCGAGATCCACCCAAGAGACCCAGTACTTC. The V call is TRBV11-3, the J call TRBJ2-5; D is unresolved. V shed 5 bases and J shed 1 base, with 17 bases lying between them. The CDR3 length is 16 residues. Germline CDR1 reads SGHNT; CDR2 reads YENEEA.

CDR3 coding DNA: TGTGCCAGCAGCTTACCCGGGGAGGGGTCGGGGACTGAAGCTTTCTTT. Translated: CASSLPGEGSGTEAFF. The chain joins TRBV7-9 to TRBJ1-1; possible D gene TRBD1, 5 bases. This CDR3 has 16 residues. Between the trimmed V and J ends, which lost 2 bases and 5 bases, there was a span of 18 bases. From germline, CDR1 is SEHNR and CDR2 FQNEAQ (reference sequence).

There are many counts of this clonotype. The CDR3 protein is CASSGTGGAADTQYF. The CDR3 DNA reads TGTGCCAGCAGCGGGACAGGGGGCGCCGCAGATACGCAGTATTTT. The J gene is TRBJ2-3, the V gene TRBV7-3; 12 nucleotides match TRBD1. The V gene's germline CDR1 is SGHTA and CDR2 FQGTGA. V lost 5 bases, J lost 4 bases, and 4 bases stayed unmatched. CDR3 length: 15 amino acids.

A word on this clonotype: At one end the junction does not follow the germline gene, possibly because of a read error. This rearrangement joins TRBV7-8 to TRBJ2-3, with a weak D call TRBD1 (5 bases). Germline CDR1 and CDR2: SGHVS and FQNEAQ. The CDR3 loop spans 15 amino acids. In DNA, the CDR3 is TGTGCCAGCAATCTTCAGCCAGACAGCACAGCCCCGCCGTACTTT. Protein product: CASNLQPDSTAPPYF. Full variable domain (missing parts from reference TRBV7-8 and TRBJ2-3): GAGVSQSPRYKVAKRGQDVALRCDPISGHVSLFWYQQALGQGPEFLTYFQNEAQLDKSGLPSDRFFAERPEGSVSTLKIQRTQQEDSAVYLCASNLQPDSTAPPYFGPGTRLTVL.

Note on this clonotype: The CDR3 end shows no conserved phenylalanine or tryptophan, and so a read error is likely. The DNA is omitted, as the CDR3 cannot be located on it reliably, and the CDR3 follows TCRdb's listing. The chain combines TRBV7-9 with TRBJ1-5; the D segment call TRBD1 is taken from the table without a DNA check. CDR1 and CDR2 (germline): SEHNR, FQNEAQ (reference sequence). The CDR3 totals 13 residues, both ends included. CDR3 loop: CASSSSGTGPSHY.